The rows below give T cell receptor beta chains drawn from one sample of a study of technical replicates of blood from several donors. Libraries were prepared by immunoSEQ multiplex PCR; TCRdb keeps only in-frame clonotypes and omits some of them. The table records about 75,000 clones, approximately 97% of them present only once. Sequencing was performed on T cells isolated from PBMCs. The receptors here all came from a human donor in good health. CDR3s include the opening cysteine and the closing phenylalanine or tryptophan. A D gene is named only where the DNA matches it firmly. Only some rows state a clone size, as once, few, many or a class for expanded clones.

NA	NA	TRBJ2-5	TRBV5-1	TGCGCCAGCAGCTTTATTACTTTGCAAGAGACCCAGTACTTC	CASSFITLQETQYF
NA	TRBD2	TRBJ2-1	TRBV7-6	TGTGCCAGCAGCTTAGCAAATAGCGGGTTCTCCTACAATGAGCAGTTCTTC	CASSLANSGFSYNEQFF
NA	TRBD2	TRBJ2-2	TRBV6-1	TGTGCCAGCAGTGAATGGGTTAGCGGGAGAATAGGTTACACCGGGGAGCTGTTTTTT	CASSEWVSGRIGYTGELFF
NA	NA	TRBJ2-1	TRBV5-1	TGCGCCAGCAGCTTGGCAGGGATCGGTGTCGATGAGCAGTTCTTC	CASSLAGIGVDEQFF
NA	TRBD2	TRBJ2-5	TRBV10-1	TGCGCCAGCAGCCGGACTAGCGGGGAAGAGACCCAGTACTTC	CASSRTSGEETQYF
NA	TRBD1	TRBJ2-7	TRBV7-9	TGTGCCAGCAGCTTTGGGACAGGGGCTTACGAGCAGTACTTC	CASSFGTGAYEQYF
NA	TRBD2	TRBJ2-3	TRBV6-4	TGTGCCAGCAGTGATACTAGCGGGGTCACAGATACGCAGTATTTT	CASSDTSGVTDTQYF
NA	NA	TRBJ2-3	TRBV18	TGTGCCAGCTCACCAGAGGCCAGGGGCACAGATACGCAGTATTTT	CASSPEARGTDTQYF
NA	NA	TRBJ1-5	TRBV6-5	TGTGCCAGCAGTTACTCCGCCCCGCGGTTGGGTCAGCCCCAGCATTTT	CASSYSAPRLGQPQHF
NA	NA	TRBJ2-1	TRBV28	TGTGCCAGCAGTCTCCGGGGGGGCCGCCAAGGGGGGGACAGTGAGCAGTTCTTC	CASSLRGGRQGGDSEQFF
NA	TRBD1	TRBJ1-5	TRBV7-9	TGTGCCAGCAGCCCCGACAGGGGACGAGGCAATCAGCCCCAGCATTTT	CASSPDRGRGNQPQHF
NA	NA	TRBJ2-1	TRBV28	TGTGCCACCCGGGACTCACAGGACTATTACAATGAGCAGTTCTTC	CATRDSQDYYNEQFF
NA	TRBD1	TRBJ2-7	TRBV7-8	TGTGCCAGCAGCTTAGCTGGGACAGCTGGCTACGAGCAGTACTTC	CASSLAGTAGYEQYF
NA	NA	TRBJ2-6	TRBV5-4	TGTGCCAGCAGCTTGGATATGTCTCCGGGGGCCAACGTCCTGACTTTC	CASSLDMSPGANVLTF
NA	TRBD1	TRBJ1-4	TRBV4-1	TGCGCCAGCAGCCAAGATCTCGCTTACAGGGGGGAGGCGTACGAAAAACTGTTTTTT	CASSQDLAYRGEAYEKLFF
NA	NA	TRBJ2-7	TRBV27	TGTGCCAGCAGCCCCGGACATGGACAGCAGTACTTC	CASSPGHGQQYF
NA	NA	TRBJ1-4	TRBV23-1	TGCGCCAGCAGGCGCGACAGGGAAAAACTGTTTTTT	CASRRDREKLFF
NA	NA	TRBJ2-5	TRBV5-6	TGTGCCAGCAGCAGCGACCAACCGGAGACCCAGTACTTC	CASSSDQPETQYF
NA	NA	TRBJ2-6	TRBV28	TGTGCCAGCGGGAGCCATTCTGGGGCCAACGTCCTGACTTTC	CASGSHSGANVLTF
once	NA	TRBJ2-5	TRBV4-1	TGCGCCAGCAGCCAAGATTTGGCAGGGCAGACCCAGTACTTC	CASSQDLAGQTQYF
NA	NA	TRBJ2-2	TRBV11-2	TGTGCCAGCAGGCACTTGGGGGGAGGGGAGCTGTTTTTT	CASRHLGGGELFF
once	NA	TRBJ2-7	TRBV7-9	TGTGCCAGCAGCCTCCTGGGCCCCTACGAGCAGTACTTC	CASSLLGPYEQYF
NA	NA	TRBJ1-2	TRBV6-5	TGTGCCAGCAGTTACAACAGAATCTCCTATGGCTACACCTTC	CASSYNRISYGYTF
NA	NA	TRBJ1-2	TRBV6-5	TGTGCCAGCAGTTTTTTGGAGGACTATGGCTACACCTTC	CASSFLEDYGYTF
NA	TRBD2	TRBJ2-2	TRBV9	TGTGCCAGCAGCCCGACTAGCGGGATCTCCGGGGAGCTGTTTTTT	CASSPTSGISGELFF
NA	NA	TRBJ1-4	TRBV6-5	TGTGCCAGCAGTTCGACTGCAACTAATGAAAAACTGTTTTTT	CASSSTATNEKLFF
NA	NA	TRBJ1-4	TRBV6-1	TGTGCCAGCAGGACGACAGTAAATGAAAAACTGTTTTTT	CASRTTVNEKLFF
NA	TRBD1	TRBJ1-2	TRBV6-1	TGTGCCAGCAGTGGACGGACAGGGCCTTGGGGCTATGGCTACACCTTC	CASSGRTGPWGYGYTF
NA	NA	TRBJ2-1	TRBV9	TGTGCCAGCAGTGGCAGGGGTCCCCTTGAGCAGTTCTTC	CASSGRGPLEQFF
NA	NA	TRBJ2-6	TRBV5-1	TGCGCCAGCCGCTCCCAACCAACTCTGGTCGGGGCCAACGTCCTGACTTTC	CASRSQPTLVGANVLTF
once	NA	TRBJ2-1	TRBV10-3	TGTGCCATCAGCCCCGGCAATGAGCAGTTCTTC	CAISPGNEQFF
NA	TRBD1	TRBJ1-2	TRBV6-1	TGTGCCAGCAGGCCCACAGGGGAGGCTGGCTACACCTTC	CASRPTGEAGYTF
NA	NA	TRBJ2-5	TRBV11-3	TGTGCCAGCAGCCCCTCTTCTCGAGAGACCCAGTACTTC	CASSPSSRETQYF
NA	TRBD1	TRBJ2-7	TRBV2	TGTGCCAGCAGTGATTTGGGACAGGGGACTCACGAGCAGTACTTC	CASSDLGQGTHEQYF
NA	TRBD1	TRBJ1-5	TRBV19	TGTGCCAGTAGAAAGGGGGACAGCCTCGCGCCGTATAGCAATCAGCCCCAGCATTTT	CASRKGDSLAPYSNQPQHF
NA	NA	TRBJ1-1	TRBV7-9	TGTGCCAGCAAACTTCCAGGGGAGGGGGTTGAAGCTTTCTTT	CASKLPGEGVEAFF
NA	NA	TRBJ1-2	TRBV27	TGTGCCAGCAGTTATGGCGAGGGGGACCTTTATGGCTACACCTTC	CASSYGEGDLYGYTF
NA	NA	TRBJ2-1	TRBV7-3	TGTGCCAGCAGCCCCACTCTGGGGGGCGGGGGAAATGAGCAGTTCTTC	CASSPTLGGGGNEQFF
NA	NA	TRBJ2-1	TRBV11-2	TGTGCCAGCAGCTCGGGACTCAACACTGGGAATGAGCAGTTCTTC	CASSSGLNTGNEQFF
NA	TRBD1	TRBJ2-5	TRBV5-4	TGTGCCAGCAGCTTGGGGGACAGGGCCGCTCAAGAGACCCAGTACTTC	CASSLGDRAAQETQYF
NA	NA	TRBJ2-5	TRBV27	TGTGCCAGCAGTCCCCCCCCCGGACACAACGGCGAGGAGACCCAGTACTTC	CASSPPPGHNGEETQYF
NA	NA	TRBJ2-1	TRBV27	TGTGCCAGCAGTTTCGGGACAACCTCCTACAATGAGCAGTTCTTC	CASSFGTTSYNEQFF
NA	TRBD1	TRBJ2-1	TRBV12-5	TGTGCTAGTGGGGGGGGGACAGGGCCCTACAATGAGCAGTTCTTC	CASGGGTGPYNEQFF